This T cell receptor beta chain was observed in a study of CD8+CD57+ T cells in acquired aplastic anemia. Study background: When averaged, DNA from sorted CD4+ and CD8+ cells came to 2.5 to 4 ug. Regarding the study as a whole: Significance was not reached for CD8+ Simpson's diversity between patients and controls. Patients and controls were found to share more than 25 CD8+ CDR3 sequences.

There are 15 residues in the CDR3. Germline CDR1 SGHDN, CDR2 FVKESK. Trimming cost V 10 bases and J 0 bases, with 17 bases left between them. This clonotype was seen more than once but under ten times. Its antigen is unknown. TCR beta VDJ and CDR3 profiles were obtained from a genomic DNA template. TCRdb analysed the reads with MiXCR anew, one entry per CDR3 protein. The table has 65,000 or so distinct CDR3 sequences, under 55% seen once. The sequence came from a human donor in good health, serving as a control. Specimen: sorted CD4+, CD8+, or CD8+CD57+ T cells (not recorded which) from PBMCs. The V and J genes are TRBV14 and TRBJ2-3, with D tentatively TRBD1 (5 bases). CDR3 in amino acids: CATSEGVPSTDTQYF. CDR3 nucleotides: TGTGCCACCAGTGAAGGGGTCCCTAGCACAGATACGCAGTATTTT.